The next 25 T cell receptor beta chains were all read from a single sample in a study of CD8 T cells in ankylosing spondylitis. TCRdb used MiXCR to reprocess the 5' RACE reads, holding one entry per CDR3 protein. The table has 200,000 to 250,000 distinct CDR3 sequences, 10% to 13% seen once; the top ten hold roughly 2.5%. The sequenced sample was blood, either unsorted or a sorted T cell fraction (not recorded which). These receptors all come from a male donor with ankylosing spondylitis or in good health (not recorded which).

At least ten counts were recorded for this clonotype. The chain is built from TRBV12-3 or TRBV12-4 and TRBJ2-1, with unresolved D. V was cut by 2 bases and J by 12 bases, with 11 bases left in between. There are 12 residues in the CDR3. This CDR3 is CASSLMWKGQFF. The DNA of the CDR3 is TGTGCCAGCAGTTTAATGTGGAAGGGGCAGTTCTTC.

Ten or more counts support this clonotype. V and J are TRBV20-1 and TRBJ2-3; D unresolved. Germline V gene lookup returns CDR1 DFQATT and CDR2 SNEGSKA (reference sequence). The V end was cut by 8 bases, the J end by 2 bases, with 11 bases between. There are 12 residues in the CDR3. As DNA, the CDR3 is TGCAGTCCTGGGCGGAACACAGATACGCAGTATTTT. Translation: CSPGRNTDTQYF.

The chain uses TRBV4-2 and TRBJ1-5, with D possibly being TRBD1 (6 bases). CDR1 and CDR2 from the germline V gene are LGHNA and YNFKEQ. V was shortened by 3 bases and J by 5 bases, with 8 bases between the two germline ends. This CDR3 contains 13 residues. DNA for the CDR3: TGTGCCAGCAGCCATGGGGGGCATCAGCCCCAGCATTTT. Its protein product is CASSHGGHQPQHF.

This clonotype was observed at least ten times. The rearrangement uses TRBV5-1 and TRBJ2-7; 9 positions match TRBD2. Germline-derived CDR1 and CDR2 are SGHRS and YFSETQ. The V gene end was trimmed by 1 base and the J gene end by 0 bases; junction bases not matched to a gene: 8. This CDR3 contains 17 residues. CDR3 DNA: TGCGCCAGCAGCTTGTCAGCGGGAGGCAGGAACTCCTACGAGCAGTACTTC. Translating it yields CASSLSAGGRNSYEQYF.

This clonotype was seen ten or more times. This chain connects TRBV5-1 to TRBJ1-2; D might be TRBD1 (5 bases). Trimming took 6 bases from V and 3 from J, leaving 12 bases between them. Germline V gene sequence: CDR1 SGHRS, CDR2 YFSETQ. The CDR3 spans 13 residues. Here the CDR3 DNA reads TGCGCCAGCAACAGGCCGGGAGACTATGGCTACACCTTC. This encodes CASNRPGDYGYTF.

This clonotype showed up many times. Written as DNA, the CDR3 is TGTGCCAGCAGTTACATAACCGGGGGGGAGGGGTATGGCTACACCTTC. Translating it yields CASSYITGGEGYGYTF. The rearrangement uses TRBV6-5 and TRBJ1-2; possible D gene TRBD1, 5 bases. The germline V gene encodes CDR1 MNHEY and CDR2 SVGAGI. This CDR3 is 16 amino acids long. Trimming cost V 2 bases and J 5 bases, with 18 bases left between them.

This clonotype was counted many times. The chain couples TRBV5-1 to TRBJ2-7; weak D call: TRBD1 (6 bases). CDR3 length: 15 residues. CDR1 SGHRS and CDR2 YFSETQ come from the germline V gene. Trimming left V 3 bases short and J 1 base short, with 14 bases between. CDR3 sequence: CASSSGALNSYEQYF. The CDR3 bases are TGCGCCAGCAGCTCAGGGGCCCTAAATTCCTACGAGCAGTACTTC.

The sample holds many counts of this clonotype. The DNA for the CDR3 is TGCAGTGCTCGTAGCTCCCGCCATTGGGATACGCAGTATTTT. Encoded protein: CSARSSRHWDTQYF. V and J are TRBV20-1 and TRBJ2-3, with D uncertain. This CDR3 spans 14 amino acids. Germline CDR1 DFQATT, CDR2 SNEGSKA (reference sequence). V lost 5 bases and J 6 bases, leaving 18 bases between the germline ends.

This clonotype came up many times. This sequence joins TRBV4-2 and TRBJ1-1; D is undetermined. The CDR3 has 15 residues. V gave up 0 bases and J gave up 1 base, with 9 bases separating them. The germline gives CDR1 LGHNA, CDR2 YNFKEQ. The CDR3: CASSQDGYRNTEAFF. The CDR3 nucleotides are TGTGCCAGCAGCCAAGATGGGTACAGGAACACTGAAGCTTTCTTT.

Many counts were recorded for this clonotype. The rearrangement links TRBV4-1 to TRBJ2-7; 7 positions agree with TRBD1. Trimming removed 4 bases from V and 5 bases from J; junction bases left unmatched: 8. Germline loops: CDR1 MGHRA, CDR2 YSYEKL. There are 14 residues in the CDR3. The CDR3 DNA sequence: TGCGCCAGCAGCCCGACAGGGCTAGATAACGAGCAGTACTTC. It specifies CASSPTGLDNEQYF.

This clonotype was picked up a small number of times. This chain connects TRBV11-1 to TRBJ2-3; 11 bases line up with TRBD2. CDR3 length equals 16 residues. The J segment lost 1 base and the V segment lost 4 bases, leaving 4 bases of the junction unmatched. CDR1 is SGHAT, CDR2 FQDESV, per germline (reference sequence). The CDR3 nucleotides are TGTGCCAGCAGCTCCCCGGGACTAGCGGGCACAGATACGCAGTATTTT. It specifies CASSSPGLAGTDTQYF.

This clonotype showed up many times. This chain uses TRBV12-3 or TRBV12-4 with TRBJ1-1, with D perhaps TRBD1 (6 bases). The V end was cut by 6 bases, the J end by 3 bases, with 8 bases between. The CDR3 is 12 residues long. For the CDR3, the DNA is TGTGCCAGCAGCTACAGGGACACTGAAGCTTTCTTT. This encodes CASSYRDTEAFF.

This clonotype came up a few times. This chain uses TRBV4-1 with TRBJ2-1; D is perhaps TRBD2 (6 bases). The V gene lost 3 bases and the J gene lost 2 bases, with 17 bases spanning the gap. The germline gives CDR1 MGHRA, CDR2 YSYEKL. The CDR3 has 17 amino acids. The CDR3 DNA follows: TGCGCCAGCAGCCACCCAGGCGGGACGAGCCCCTACAATGAGCAGTTCTTC. Protein sequence: CASSHPGGTSPYNEQFF.

This clonotype appeared a few times. The chain links TRBV7-9 to TRBJ2-2; D not certain. The ends were cut back, 5 bases at V and 1 base at J, with 8 bases in the middle. The CDR3 length is 14 residues. Per the germline V gene, CDR1 is SEHNR and CDR2 is FQNEAQ (reference sequence). CDR3: CASSIDGNTGELFF. The CDR3 region has the DNA TGTGCCAGCAGCATCGACGGGAACACCGGGGAGCTGTTTTTT.

This clonotype was observed many times. The chain combines TRBV5-1 with TRBJ1-5, with TRBD1 as a possible D gene (6 bases). CDR1 is SGHRS, CDR2 YFSETQ, per germline. With 2 bases removed from V and 0 bases from J, the gap between germline ends came to 9 bases. CDR3 length: 15 amino acids. The CDR3 loop reads CASSLRGASNQPQHF. The CDR3 bases are TGCGCCAGCAGCTTAAGGGGGGCTAGCAATCAGCCCCAGCATTTT.

This clonotype was counted ten times or more. This sequence joins TRBV20-1 and TRBJ2-5, with D uncertain. The CDR3 is 19 residues long. V gave up 3 bases and J gave up 0 bases, with 26 bases separating them. Germline V gives CDR1 DFQATT, CDR2 SNEGSKA (reference sequence). The DNA for the CDR3 is TGCAGTGCTAGTATGGGCGACGGGTCCCAATTGGGGTACCAAGAGACCCAGTACTTC. Its translation is CSASMGDGSQLGYQETQYF.

Ten or more counts support this clonotype. The chain carries TRBV12-3 or TRBV12-4 and TRBJ1-2; weak D call: TRBD1 (6 bases). Trimming took off 1 base at V and 8 bases at J, with 14 bases between the two ends. The CDR3 covers 14 residues. CDR3 DNA: TGTGCCAGCAGTTTAGGGCCAGGGGAGAAAGGCTACACCTTC. This gives the protein CASSLGPGEKGYTF.

About this clonotype itself: A much bigger clone sits one base away, suggesting this may be a read error. As DNA, the CDR3 is TGCGCCAGCATCCCAAACAGGGGAGCGGGAGTCATCGATGAGCAGTTCTTC. This gives the protein CASIPNRGAGVIDEQFF. This chain connects TRBV4-1 to TRBJ2-1; D possibly corresponds to TRBD2 (8 bases). This CDR3 region has 17 residues. V was pared by 7 bases and J by 8 bases, with 27 bases between. Germline V lookup: CDR1 MGHRA, CDR2 YSYEKL.

This clonotype was detected many times. V and J are TRBV20-1 and TRBJ1-1; D unclear. Germline V lookup: CDR1 DFQATT, CDR2 SNEGSKA (reference sequence). With 0 bases removed from V and 6 bases from J, the gap between germline ends came to 11 bases. The CDR3 is 13 residues long. The CDR3 here is CSARDLYAAEAFF. For the CDR3, the DNA is TGCAGTGCTAGAGATCTTTACGCGGCTGAAGCTTTCTTT.

This clonotype came up many times. The V and J genes are TRBV9 and TRBJ2-1, with 7 bases that match TRBD2. Germline V gene sequence: CDR1 SGDLS, CDR2 YYNGEE. Germline trimming cut 0 bases from V and 0 bases from J; bases unmatched to any gene: 3. The CDR3 is made up of 16 amino acids. The CDR3 is CASSVGGGGSYNEQFF. CDR3 DNA sequence: TGTGCCAGCAGCGTAGGTGGCGGGGGCTCCTACAATGAGCAGTTCTTC.

This clonotype showed up many times. The rearrangement uses TRBV3-1 and TRBJ1-1; 10 nucleotides line up with TRBD1. Germline CDR1 is LGHDT and CDR2 is YNNKEL (reference sequence). This CDR3 is built from 15 residues. V dropped 4 bases and J dropped 5; count of bases not matched to a gene: 7. The CDR3 is CASSLIRQGATEAFF. In DNA, the CDR3 is TGTGCCAGCAGCCTGATCCGACAGGGGGCAACTGAAGCTTTCTTT.

At least ten counts were recorded for this clonotype. The chain is built from TRBV12-3 or TRBV12-4 and TRBJ2-3; 7 bases map to TRBD1. The V segment lost 6 bases and the J segment 5 bases; nucleotides outside the gene matches: 8. The CDR3 length is 14 residues. CDR3 sequence reads: CASSPGTVGDTQYF. The CDR3 bases are TGTGCCAGCAGCCCAGGGACAGTCGGAGATACGCAGTATTTT.

This clonotype was recorded at least ten times. The chain recombines TRBV12-3 or TRBV12-4 with TRBJ1-1, with D uncertain. V shed 7 bases and J shed 5 bases, with 14 bases lying between them. The CDR3 is 13 amino acids. CDR3 residues: CASTTPRVTEAFF. CDR3 sequence (DNA): TGTGCCAGCACCACCCCGCGGGTGACTGAAGCTTTCTTT.

The table lists this clonotype with many counts. The CDR3 region has the DNA TGTGCCAGCAGTTTAGTAGACGGTTTTACGGGGGAGCTGTTTTTT. Translation gives CASSLVDGFTGELFF. This chain connects TRBV12-3 or TRBV12-4 to TRBJ2-2; D remains unclear. Trimming stripped 1 base from V and 8 bases from J, with 14 bases between. CDR3 length: 15 residues.

This clonotype has a count of ten or more. CDR3 in amino acids: CASSTGSVTYEQYF. The CDR3, as DNA: TGCGCCAGCAGTACAGGGTCAGTAACCTACGAGCAGTACTTC. The chain combines TRBV5-1 with TRBJ2-7, with D perhaps TRBD1 (6 bases). Trimming cost V 5 bases and J 2 bases, with 14 bases left between them. The CDR3 extends over 14 amino acids. Germline values: CDR1 SGHRS, CDR2 YFSETQ. Complete variable domain (other parts from reference TRBV5-1 and TRBJ2-7): KAGVTQTPRYLIKTRGQQVTLSCSPISGHRSVSWYQQTPGQGLQFLFEYFSETQRNKGNFPGRFSGRQFSNSRSEMNVSTLELGDSALYLCASSTGSVTYEQYFGPGTRLTVT.